The clone carrying this T cell receptor (beta chain) has only a few counts. This entry comes from a study of blood T cell repertoires in COVID-19. As for the study in general: There were acute and convalescent COVID-19 samples, and they came from the United States, Italy and Spain. In each case, the material was cDNA or gDNA derived from T cells, B-cell-depleted T cells, or PBMCs.

Data came from immunoSEQ multiplex PCR; TCRdb stores just in-frame clones and leaves some out. Here the sample spans nearly 95,000 clones, approximately 79% being singletons. The sample consisted of peripheral blood. This clonotype was obtained from a man aged 65-85 years with COVID-19, enrolled during active disease.

CDR3 sequence (DNA): TGTGCCAGCAGCGTAGCACGGGACAGTTCTCGCTACGAGCAGTACTTC. Protein: CASSVARDSSRYEQYF. The chain is built from TRBV9 and TRBJ2-7; 7 bases line up with TRBD1. Germline CDR1 is SGDLS and CDR2 is YYNGEE. The CDR3 contains 16 residues. J was trimmed by 3 bases and V by 0 bases; bases with no gene match: 9.